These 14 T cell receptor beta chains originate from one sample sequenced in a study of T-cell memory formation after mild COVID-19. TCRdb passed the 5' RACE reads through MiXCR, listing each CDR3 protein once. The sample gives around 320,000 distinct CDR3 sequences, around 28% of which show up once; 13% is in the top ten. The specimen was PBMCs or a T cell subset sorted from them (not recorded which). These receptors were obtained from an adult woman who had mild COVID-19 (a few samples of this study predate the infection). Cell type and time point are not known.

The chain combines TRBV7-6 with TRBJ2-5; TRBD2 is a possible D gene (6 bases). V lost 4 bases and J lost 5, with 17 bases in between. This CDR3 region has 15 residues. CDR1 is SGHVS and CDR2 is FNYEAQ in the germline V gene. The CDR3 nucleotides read TGTGCCAGCAGCTCCTGGACTAAGGCGTGGGAGACCCAGTACTTC. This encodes CASSSWTKAWETQYF.

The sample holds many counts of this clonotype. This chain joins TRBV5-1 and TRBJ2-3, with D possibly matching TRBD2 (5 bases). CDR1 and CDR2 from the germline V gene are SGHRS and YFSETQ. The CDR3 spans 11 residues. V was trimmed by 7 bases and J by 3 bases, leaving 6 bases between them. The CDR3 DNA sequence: TGCGCCAGCCGGGGAACAGATACGCAGTATTTT. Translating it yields CASRGTDTQYF.

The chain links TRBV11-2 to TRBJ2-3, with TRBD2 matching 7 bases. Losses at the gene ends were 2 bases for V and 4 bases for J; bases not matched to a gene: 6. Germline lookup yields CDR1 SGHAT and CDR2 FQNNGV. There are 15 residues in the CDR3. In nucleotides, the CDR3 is TGTGCCAGCAGCTTAACGGGGGGAGGGGCAGATACGCAGTATTTT. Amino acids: CASSLTGGGADTQYF.

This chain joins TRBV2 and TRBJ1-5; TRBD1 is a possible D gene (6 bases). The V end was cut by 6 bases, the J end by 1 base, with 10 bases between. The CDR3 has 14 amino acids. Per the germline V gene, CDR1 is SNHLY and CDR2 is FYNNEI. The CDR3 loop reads CASRPGHSNQPQHF. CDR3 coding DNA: TGTGCCAGCAGACCGGGACACAGCAATCAGCCCCAGCATTTT.

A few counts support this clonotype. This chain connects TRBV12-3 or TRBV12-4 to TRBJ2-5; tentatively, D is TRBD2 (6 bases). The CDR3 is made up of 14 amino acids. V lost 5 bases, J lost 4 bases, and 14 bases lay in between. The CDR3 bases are TGTGCCAGCAGTCCCTCTGGGGGGTCAGAGACCCAGTACTTC. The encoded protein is CASSPSGGSETQYF.

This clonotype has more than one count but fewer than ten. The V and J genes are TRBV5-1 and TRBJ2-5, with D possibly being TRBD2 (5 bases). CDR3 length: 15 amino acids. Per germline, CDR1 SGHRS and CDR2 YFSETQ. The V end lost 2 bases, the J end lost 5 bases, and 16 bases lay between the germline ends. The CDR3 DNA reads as TGCGCCAGCAGCTTCGAGGGCCGGGGTGTTGAGACCCAGTACTTC. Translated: CASSFEGRGVETQYF.

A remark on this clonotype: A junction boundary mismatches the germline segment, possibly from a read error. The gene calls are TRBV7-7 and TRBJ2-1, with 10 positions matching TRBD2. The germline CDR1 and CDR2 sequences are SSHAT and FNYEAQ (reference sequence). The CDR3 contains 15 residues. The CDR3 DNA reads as TGTGCTAGCAGCTTAGGGACTAGCGTTGACAATGAGCAGTTCTTC. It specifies CASSLGTSVDNEQFF.

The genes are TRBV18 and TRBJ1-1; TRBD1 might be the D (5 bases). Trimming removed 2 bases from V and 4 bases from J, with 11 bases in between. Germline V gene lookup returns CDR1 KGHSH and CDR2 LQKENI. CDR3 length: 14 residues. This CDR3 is CASSPSGYGTEAFF. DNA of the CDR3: TGTGCCAGCTCACCATCAGGGTACGGCACTGAAGCTTTCTTT.

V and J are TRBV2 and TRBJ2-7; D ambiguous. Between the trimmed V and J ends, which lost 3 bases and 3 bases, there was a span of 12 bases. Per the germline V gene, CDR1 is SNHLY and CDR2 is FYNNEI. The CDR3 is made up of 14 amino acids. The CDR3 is CASSDIGTVYEQYF. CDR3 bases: TGTGCCAGCAGTGATATTGGAACAGTCTACGAGCAGTACTTC.

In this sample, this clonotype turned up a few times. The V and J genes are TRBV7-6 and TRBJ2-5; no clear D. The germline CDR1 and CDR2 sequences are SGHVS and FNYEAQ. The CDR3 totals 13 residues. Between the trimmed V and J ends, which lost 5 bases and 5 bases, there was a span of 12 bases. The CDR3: CASSLLRGETQYF. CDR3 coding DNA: TGTGCCAGCAGCCTACTGAGAGGCGAGACCCAGTACTTC.

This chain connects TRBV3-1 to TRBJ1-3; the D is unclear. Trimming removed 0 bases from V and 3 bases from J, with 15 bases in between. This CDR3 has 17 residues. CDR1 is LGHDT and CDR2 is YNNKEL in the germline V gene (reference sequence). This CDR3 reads CASSQDGLRGVGNTIYF. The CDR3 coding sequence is TGTGCCAGCAGCCAAGATGGACTCAGAGGAGTTGGAAACACCATATATTTT. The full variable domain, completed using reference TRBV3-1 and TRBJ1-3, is DTAVSQTPKYLVTQMGNDKSIKCEQNLGHDTMYWYKQDSKKFLKIMFSYNNKELIINETVPNRFSPKSPDKAHLNLHINSLELGDSAVYFCASSQDGLRGVGNTIYFGEGSWLTVV.

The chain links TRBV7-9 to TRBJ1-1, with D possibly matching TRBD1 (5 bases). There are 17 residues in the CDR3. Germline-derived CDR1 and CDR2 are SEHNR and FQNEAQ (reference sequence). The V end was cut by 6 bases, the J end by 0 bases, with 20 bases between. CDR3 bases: TGTGCCAGCAGACGGCTGAGGGGCAGGCCGCTGAACACTGAAGCTTTCTTT. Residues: CASRRLRGRPLNTEAFF.

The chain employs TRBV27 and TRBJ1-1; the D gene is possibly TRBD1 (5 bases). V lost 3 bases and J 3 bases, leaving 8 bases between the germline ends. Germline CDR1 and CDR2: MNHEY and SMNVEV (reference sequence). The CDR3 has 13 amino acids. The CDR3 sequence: CASSFRQHTEAFF. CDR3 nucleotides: TGTGCCAGCAGTTTCCGACAGCACACTGAAGCTTTCTTT.

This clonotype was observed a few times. CDR3 coding DNA: TGTGCCAGCAGCCTAGACTACAGGGGCTACGAGCAGTACTTC. It codes for CASSLDYRGYEQYF. The J gene is TRBJ2-7, the V gene TRBV11-1, with 7 bases lining up with TRBD1. This CDR3 has 14 amino acids. The germline CDR1 and CDR2 sequences are SGHAT and FQDESV (reference sequence). After removal of 5 bases from V and 3 bases from J, the junction contained 7 bases not matched to a gene.